The clone carrying this T cell receptor (beta chain) was seen only a few times. The sample originates from a study of cytomegalovirus exposure and HLA in healthy donors. CDR1 and CDR2 from the germline V gene are SGHDN and FVKESK. CDR3 size: 13 residues. The V end lost 0 bases, the J end lost 4 bases, and 7 bases lay between the germline ends. A multiplex PCR was run with 60 Vbeta primers and 13 Jbeta primers. Profiled with immunoSEQ multiplex PCR; TCRdb holds only in-frame clones, not every one. Of about 130,000 clones in the sample, 65% to 90% are singletons; the top ten hold 1.2%. The origin of this receptor is a girl under 10 years old in good health and CMV-seronegative. What was sequenced was PBMCs. The V gene is TRBV14, the J gene TRBJ2-7; TRBD1 is a possible D gene (6 bases). CDR3 DNA: TGTGCCAGCAGCCAAGATAGGGGGTACGAGCAGTACTTC. Its protein product is CASSQDRGYEQYF.